This T cell receptor (beta chain) was observed in a study of blood T cell repertoires in COVID-19. The overall study: Sources were T cells, B-cell-depleted T cells, or PBMCs; the material itself was cDNA or gDNA.

In the original workflow: Amplification with reference gene primers provided the estimates of nucleated cell counts. This table comes from immunoSEQ multiplex PCR, and its TCRdb copy is limited to in-frame clones, with some not included. Clonal size and the V and J genes are those of that table, whereas D and trimming came from the DNA. The table lists tens of thousands of clones, about 80% of them singletons, with 35% in the top ten. This clone is a singleton in its sample. The receptor was isolated from a woman in her 70s with acute or convalescent COVID-19. The sample comprised peripheral blood.

The CDR3 sequence is CASSGARSGNTIYF. The CDR3 DNA reads TGTGCCAGCAGTGGGGCACGTTCTGGAAACACCATATATTTT. The V gene is TRBV2, the J gene TRBJ1-3; D call uncertain. The ends were cut back, 4 bases at V and 1 base at J, with 8 bases in the middle. This CDR3 is built from 14 residues. Germline lookup yields CDR1 SNHLY and CDR2 FYNNEI.